These 17 T cell receptor beta chains were sequenced from one sample in a study of OX40 agonist ivuxolimab in advanced cancers. Sequencing was performed with immunoSEQ multiplex PCR; in TCRdb, only in-frame clones are kept and a portion is missing. The sample contains about 69,000 clones, about nine tenths of which appear only once. Material: CD4+ or CD8+ T cells sorted from blood, obtained in a trial of the OX40 agonist ivuxolimab. The receptors were gathered from an adult with an advanced solid tumor such as melanoma, head and neck, liver or kidney cancer.

The chain uses TRBV28 and TRBJ1-1, with D perhaps matching TRBD1 (5 bases). Trimming stripped 7 bases from V and 4 bases from J, with 16 bases between. The CDR3 loop spans 14 amino acids. CDR1 and CDR2 (germline): MDHEN, SYDVKM. CDR3 coding DNA: TGTGCCAGCACGCAAGGGGCGCAGAGCACTGAAGCTTTCTTT. Its translation: CASTQGAQSTEAFF.

The rearrangement joins TRBV7-2 to TRBJ1-3; tentative D call: TRBD1 (5 bases). The germline V gene has CDR1 SGHTA and CDR2 FQGNSA. The CDR3 has 13 residues. Trimming pared 3 bases from V and 7 bases from J, leaving 10 bases between. The CDR3 here is CASSFPSGNTIYF. DNA for the CDR3: TGTGCCAGCAGCTTCCCGTCAGGGAACACCATATATTTT.

The gene calls are TRBV19 and TRBJ2-7; 9 bases align to TRBD1. The junction had 5 bases not matched to a gene; V was cut back by 4 bases and J by 1 base. CDR1 and CDR2 from the germline V gene are LNHDA and SQIVND (reference sequence). This CDR3 spans 15 amino acids. The CDR3 here is CASSSRDRDSYEQYF. In DNA form, the CDR3 reads TGTGCCAGTAGTAGCCGGGACAGGGATTCCTACGAGCAGTACTTC.

This clone was picked up a small number of times. The V gene is TRBV6-1, the J gene TRBJ1-2; D ambiguous. Germline CDR1 and CDR2: MNHNS and SASEGT. Trimming shortened V by 5 bases and J by 6 bases, and 13 bases separated the two germline ends. The CDR3 loop spans 13 amino acids. CDR3 amino acids: CASSTPAGHGYTF. CDR3 sequence (DNA): TGTGCCAGCAGTACCCCCGCCGGGCATGGCTACACCTTC.

The V call is TRBV27, the J call TRBJ1-2; D is undetermined. Germline CDR1 is MNHEY and CDR2 is SMNVEV (reference sequence). The CDR3 sequence is 16 residues long. V dropped 5 bases and J dropped 2 bases, with 18 bases sitting between them. Here the CDR3 reads CASSPVGRAYNYGYTF. The CDR3 DNA follows: TGTGCCAGCAGTCCTGTTGGGAGGGCTTACAACTATGGCTACACCTTC.

The chain couples TRBV7-3 to TRBJ2-3, with D possibly matching TRBD1 (6 bases). V gave up 5 bases and J gave up 2 bases, with 11 bases separating them. The CDR3 runs 14 residues. Germline CDR1 is SGHTA and CDR2 is FQGTGA. The CDR3 is CASSPDRYTDTQYF. The CDR3 coding sequence is TGTGCCAGCAGCCCGGACAGATACACAGATACGCAGTATTTT.

This clone has just one count. V usage is TRBV6-5 and J usage is TRBJ1-5; D gene ambiguous. Germline CDR1 reads MNHEY; CDR2 reads SVGAGI. CDR3 length equals 14 residues. Trimming cost V 2 bases and J 2 bases, with 7 bases left between them. The CDR3 loop is CASSYGPRNQPQHF. The CDR3 DNA sequence: TGTGCCAGCAGTTACGGGCCGCGCAATCAGCCCCAGCATTTT.

The V call is TRBV6-5, the J call TRBJ2-5; D tentatively fits TRBD1 or TRBD2 (6 bases each). Trimming left V 3 bases short and J 5 bases short, with 10 bases between. Germline V gene sequence: CDR1 MNHEY, CDR2 SVGAGI. This CDR3 spans 13 amino acids. The CDR3 region has the DNA TGTGCCAGCAGTTATCAGGGGAGGGAGACCCAGTACTTC. Protein: CASSYQGRETQYF.

This clone appeared a few times. The chain combines TRBV19 with TRBJ1-5; D unresolved. Germline-derived CDR1 and CDR2 are LNHDA and SQIVND (reference sequence). The CDR3 runs to 13 residues. V was cut by 3 bases and J by 7 bases, with 10 bases left in between. The CDR3 nucleotides read TGTGCCAGTAGTATTCAGAACATGCAGCCCCAGCATTTT. Its translation: CASSIQNMQPQHF.

In its sample, this clone was seen once. This chain uses TRBV27 with TRBJ1-1; 7 nucleotides match TRBD1. This CDR3 contains 15 residues. The V gene end was trimmed by 7 bases and the J gene end by 4 bases; junction bases not matched to a gene: 12. Germline CDR1 and CDR2: MNHEY and SMNVEV (reference sequence). Written as DNA, the CDR3 is TGTGCCAGCACACCCTTAAAGGGGGCTGGCACTGAAGCTTTCTTT. Translated, it gives CASTPLKGAGTEAFF.

The V gene is TRBV19, the J gene TRBJ2-1; 7 nucleotides align to TRBD2. Germline loops: CDR1 LNHDA, CDR2 SQIVND (reference sequence). V was clipped by 4 bases and J by 2 bases; unmatched bases: 2. The CDR3 contains 14 residues. CDR3 in amino acids: CASSSGSPYNEQFF. In nucleotides, the CDR3 is TGTGCCAGTAGTAGCGGGAGTCCCTACAATGAGCAGTTCTTC.

This clone was detected a few times. V is TRBV5-6 and J is TRBJ1-6; D remains ambiguous. Trimming shortened V by 0 bases and J by 4 bases, and 5 bases separated the two germline ends. This CDR3 spans 14 amino acids. Germline-derived CDR1 and CDR2 are SGHDT and YYEEEE. This CDR3 is CASSLVTYNSPLHF. As DNA, the CDR3 is TGTGCCAGCAGCTTGGTGACTTATAATTCACCCCTCCACTTT.

Only one count was recorded for this clone. The J gene is TRBJ2-6, the V gene TRBV2; unclear D gene. V lost 7 bases to trimming and J lost 1 base, with 17 bases between them. The CDR3 loop spans 17 amino acids. CDR1 SNHLY and CDR2 FYNNEI come from the germline V gene. The CDR3 loop is CASMSEDMGSGANVLTF. The CDR3 nucleotides read TGTGCCAGCATGTCTGAAGACATGGGATCTGGGGCCAACGTCCTGACTTTC. Filled out from reference TRBV2 and TRBJ2-6, the complete variable domain reads EPEVTQTPSHQVTQMGQEVILRCVPISNHLYFYWYRQILGQKVEFLVSFYNNEISEKSEIFDDQFSVERPDGSNFTLKIRSTKLEDSAMYFCASMSEDMGSGANVLTFGAGSRLTVL.

V and J are TRBV12-5 and TRBJ2-1, with D unresolved. Germline-derived CDR1 and CDR2 are LGHNT and FRNRAP. Trimming took off 7 bases at V and 3 bases at J, with 7 bases between the two ends. The CDR3 loop spans 12 amino acids. The CDR3 region has the DNA TGTGCTAGTGCTCCGGACTACAATGAGCAGTTCTTC. It yields the protein CASAPDYNEQFF. Together with reference TRBV12-5 and TRBJ2-1, the CDR3 gives the full variable domain: DARVTQTPRHKVTEMGQEVTMRCQPILGHNTVFWYRQTMMQGLELLAYFRNRAPLDDSGMPKDRFSAEMPDATLATLKIQPSEPRDSAVYFCASAPDYNEQFFGPGTRLTVL.

The V gene is TRBV29-1, the J gene TRBJ1-2; D remains unclear. V lost 7 bases, J lost 1 base, and 10 bases lay in between. This CDR3 region has 12 residues. The germline V gene encodes CDR1 SQVTM and CDR2 ANQGSEA. The CDR3 protein is CSGPPRNYGYTF. CDR3 coding DNA: TGCAGCGGACCCCCTCGTAACTATGGCTACACCTTC.

The chain recombines TRBV12-5 with TRBJ2-5; no reliable D call. The germline gives CDR1 LGHNT, CDR2 FRNRAP. Trimming removed 3 bases from V and 4 bases from J, with 12 bases in between. The CDR3 is made up of 14 amino acids. The CDR3, as DNA: TGTGCTAGTGGTTTAAGGGAAAGCTTAGAGACCCAGTACTTC. This gives the protein CASGLRESLETQYF.

The chain uses TRBV5-1 and TRBJ2-1, with 9 nucleotides matching TRBD2. With 0 bases clipped from V and 4 bases from J, the junction kept 5 bases outside the gene matches. The germline gives CDR1 SGHRS, CDR2 YFSETQ. The CDR3 spans 16 residues. This CDR3 reads CASSLGSGSTYNEQFF. The CDR3 DNA follows: TGCGCCAGCAGCTTGGGTAGCGGGAGCACTTACAATGAGCAGTTCTTC.